This TCR beta chain is drawn from a study of shared clonotypes between healthy human individuals. The assay was immunoSEQ multiplex PCR, and TCRdb's table has in-frame clones only and misses some. This sample yields under 2.5 million clones, of which 92% are seen a single time; approximately 0.41% belongs to the top ten. This CDR3 has 16 residues. The V gene end was trimmed by 3 bases and the J gene end by 2 bases; junction bases not matched to a gene: 3. The V gene's germline CDR1 is SGHDN and CDR2 FVKESK. Sequencing was performed on naive CD4+ T cells from PBMCs. The subset was: CD45RA+ positively selected. The TCR was taken from a man aged 18 to 29 in good health. Some clones in this sample may be carry-over from other donors' samples. The chain is built from TRBV14 and TRBJ2-2, with 10 positions matching TRBD2. The CDR3 loop reads CASSQGLAINTGELFF. CDR3 coding DNA: TGTGCCAGCAGCCAGGGACTAGCGATTAACACCGGGGAGCTGTTTTTT. Full variable domain (outside the CDR3, taken from reference TRBV14 and TRBJ2-2): EAGVTQFPSHSVIEKGQTVTLRCDPISGHDNLYWYRRVMGKEIKFLLHFVKESKQDESGMPNNRFLAERTGGTYSTLKVQPAELEDSGVYFCASSQGLAINTGELFFGEGSRLTVL.